This T cell receptor (beta chain) was captured by sequencing in a study of T cells in Graves' hyperthyroidism and ophthalmopathy. The CDR3 totals 17 residues. Trimming removed 1 base at V and 3 bases at J, with 19 bases between. Germline CDR1 and CDR2: GTSNPN and SVGIG (reference sequence). The TCR beta CDR3 regions underwent amplification using RNA transcripts as the source. The TCR CDR3 was amplified in a first-round RT-PCR using the HTBI primer set. From the multiplex PCR reads, TCRdb called clonotypes with MiXCR, one entry per CDR3 protein. The sample has approximately 640,000 distinct CDR3 sequences, 17% seen once.

This receptor was identified in a man aged 50 or older with Graves' hyperthyroidism. Sample: blood. The chain employs TRBV30 and TRBJ2-1; D is ambiguous. Here the CDR3 DNA reads TGTGCCTGGAGTGCTTCACGTCAATCCGGGCACTACAATGAGCAGTTCTTC. Translating gives CAWSASRQSGHYNEQFF.